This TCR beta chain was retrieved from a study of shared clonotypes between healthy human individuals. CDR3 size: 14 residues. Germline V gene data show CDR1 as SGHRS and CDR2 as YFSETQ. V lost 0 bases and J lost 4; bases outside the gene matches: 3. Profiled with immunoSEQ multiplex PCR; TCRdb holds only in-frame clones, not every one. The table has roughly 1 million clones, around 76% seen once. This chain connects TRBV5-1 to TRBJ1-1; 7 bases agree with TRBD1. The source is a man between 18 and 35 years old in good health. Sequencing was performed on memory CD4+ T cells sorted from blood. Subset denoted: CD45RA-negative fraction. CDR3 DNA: TGCGCCAGCAGCTTGGAGGCAGGGGGCACTGAAGCTTTCTTT. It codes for CASSLEAGGTEAFF.